The source of this TCR beta chain is a study of post-analysis software for immune sequencing data. Study-level findings and limits: Five or six TRBV segments, TRBV5-6, TRBV5-1 and TRBV20-1 among them, were found more frequent in patients than controls.

Included in the TCR beta cDNA libraries were unique molecular identifiers. In TCRdb, the PCR reads were re-called with MiXCR into one record per CDR3 protein. This sample carries about 760,000 distinct CDR3 sequences, roughly 29% of them seen once, and the ten largest clones take around 0.56%. The CDR3 consists of 16 residues. Germline loops: CDR1 MNHNS, CDR2 SASEGT. The V gene end was trimmed by 4 bases and the J gene end by 1 base; junction bases not matched to a gene: 4. Of note for this clonotype: Its antigen is undetermined.

This receptor was identified in a girl aged 5 to 17 with multiple sclerosis. The specimen sequenced was blood. The rearrangement joins TRBV6-1 to TRBJ2-5; the match to TRBD2 covers 12 bases. CDR3 in DNA: TGTGCCAGCAGTGGGCTAGCGGGAGGGCCCCAAGAGACCCAGTACTTC. The encoded protein is CASSGLAGGPQETQYF.